The rows below give T cell receptor beta chains drawn from one sample of a study of cytomegalovirus exposure and HLA in healthy donors. The data were produced by immunoSEQ multiplex PCR, yet TCRdb's version contains in-frame clones alone and is incomplete. The data show about 100,000 clones, with about 70% seen just once and 2.6% held by the top ten. Material: PBMCs. All receptors come from a man aged 45-65 years in good health and CMV-seropositive. Both conserved end residues are trimmed from each CDR3. The order of the fields is J gene, V gene, CDR3 protein.

j_gene: TRBJ2-7
v_gene: TRBV18
CDR3aa: ASSPQEGFSYEQY

j_gene: TRBJ2-3
v_gene: TRBV2
CDR3aa: ASSSSTSSTDTQY

j_gene: TRBJ2-2
v_gene: TRBV5-1
CDR3aa: ASSFIEGAPNTGELF

j_gene: TRBJ2-7
v_gene: TRBV5-1
CDR3aa: ASSLDRGEEEQY

j_gene: TRBJ2-1
v_gene: TRBV9
CDR3aa: ASSVDLQTESNNEQF

j_gene: .
v_gene: TRBV4-1
CDR3aa: ASSPPGGYGEQY

j_gene: TRBJ1-6
v_gene: TRBV5-1
CDR3aa: ASSLPPGANSPLH

j_gene: TRBJ2-2
v_gene: TRBV27
CDR3aa: ASSPFFGTTLAGELF

j_gene: TRBJ1-6
v_gene: TRBV18
CDR3aa: ASSPQVAGRYNSPLH

j_gene: TRBJ1-4
v_gene: TRBV2
CDR3aa: ASRRTGTNEKLF

j_gene: TRBJ2-2
v_gene: TRBV27
CDR3aa: ASSSYGTRGTGELF

j_gene: TRBJ1-1
v_gene: TRBV6-5
CDR3aa: ASSFGTGGTEAF

j_gene: TRBJ1-1
v_gene: TRBV6-6
CDR3aa: ASSPLYRGSFTEAF

j_gene: TRBJ2-7
v_gene: TRBV5-1
CDR3aa: ASSVGQGRGEQY

j_gene: TRBJ2-1
v_gene: TRBV5-1
CDR3aa: ASSEGQIYNEQF

j_gene: TRBJ2-1
v_gene: TRBV5-6
CDR3aa: ASSRSDRGNNEQF

j_gene: TRBJ1-4
v_gene: TRBV6-1
CDR3aa: ASSEAQGVAKGEKLF

j_gene: TRBJ1-2
v_gene: TRBV2
CDR3aa: ASSRQGYYGYT

j_gene: TRBJ1-2
v_gene: TRBV29-1
CDR3aa: SVERQGLLRANYGYT

j_gene: TRBJ1-1
v_gene: TRBV5-4
CDR3aa: ASRDRSSGTEAF

j_gene: TRBJ2-5
v_gene: TRBV5-4
CDR3aa: ASSPSWGQTETQY

j_gene: TRBJ1-1
v_gene: TRBV7-3
CDR3aa: ASSFGGHNTEAF

j_gene: TRBJ1-2
v_gene: TRBV25-1
CDR3aa: ASADRGNYGYT

j_gene: TRBJ2-7
v_gene: TRBV7-9
CDR3aa: ASSLNQEDFTYEQY

j_gene: TRBJ2-5
v_gene: TRBV11-2
CDR3aa: ASSLGGQRKETQY

j_gene: TRBJ2-7
v_gene: TRBV27
CDR3aa: ASSRAGGNEQY

j_gene: TRBJ2-1
v_gene: TRBV30
CDR3aa: AWSPDPAGYNEQF

j_gene: TRBJ1-5
v_gene: TRBV6-1
CDR3aa: ASRRDRGLQPQH

j_gene: TRBJ1-5
v_gene: TRBV6-5
CDR3aa: ASSGGLGNQPQH

j_gene: TRBJ2-1
v_gene: TRBV2
CDR3aa: ASSAWGVSYNEQF

j_gene: TRBJ2-2
v_gene: TRBV5-1
CDR3aa: ASSLDASGGNTGELF

j_gene: TRBJ1-2
v_gene: TRBV7-9
CDR3aa: ASSLGGQGDYGYT

j_gene: TRBJ2-5
v_gene: TRBV5-1
CDR3aa: ASSLGLADPQETQY

j_gene: TRBJ2-3
v_gene: TRBV6-1
CDR3aa: ASKVGPSTDTQY

j_gene: TRBJ1-1
v_gene: TRBV10-3
CDR3aa: AIKGELNTEAF

j_gene: TRBJ2-5
v_gene: TRBV5-5
CDR3aa: ASSLAGPTETQY

j_gene: TRBJ2-1
v_gene: TRBV11-2
CDR3aa: ASSLDLGGSYNEQF

j_gene: TRBJ1-2
v_gene: TRBV5-1
CDR3aa: ASSPGQGGGYT

j_gene: TRBJ1-1
v_gene: TRBV5-1
CDR3aa: ASSLVGDYEAF

j_gene: TRBJ2-5
v_gene: TRBV5-1
CDR3aa: ASSPSGERETQY

j_gene: TRBJ1-2
v_gene: TRBV29-1
CDR3aa: SVSQGAGGYT

j_gene: TRBJ2-7
v_gene: TRBV27
CDR3aa: ASSPMGGLREQY

j_gene: TRBJ1-2
v_gene: TRBV30
CDR3aa: AWSGTSLMTYGYT

j_gene: TRBJ2-1
v_gene: TRBV9
CDR3aa: ASSVSGNTYNEQF

j_gene: TRBJ2-3
v_gene: TRBV2
CDR3aa: ASSYPLSGGSTDTQY

j_gene: TRBJ1-1
v_gene: TRBV9
CDR3aa: ASSARDRGTEAF

j_gene: TRBJ1-1
v_gene: TRBV5-1
CDR3aa: ASSNKNTEAF

j_gene: TRBJ2-3
v_gene: TRBV6-4
CDR3aa: ASSDSSSLSTDTQY

j_gene: TRBJ2-2
v_gene: TRBV7-3
CDR3aa: ASSFRAGELF

j_gene: TRBJ2-1
v_gene: TRBV6-5
CDR3aa: ASSRLASINEQF

j_gene: TRBJ2-1
v_gene: TRBV5-1
CDR3aa: ASRIGAGGGNEQF

j_gene: TRBJ1-1
v_gene: TRBV5-1
CDR3aa: ASRQGERNTEAF

j_gene: TRBJ2-7
v_gene: TRBV18
CDR3aa: ASSPRTGYYEQY

j_gene: TRBJ2-2
v_gene: TRBV9
CDR3aa: ASSVGGGNTGELF

j_gene: TRBJ1-5
v_gene: TRBV6-6
CDR3aa: ASRQGVENQPQH